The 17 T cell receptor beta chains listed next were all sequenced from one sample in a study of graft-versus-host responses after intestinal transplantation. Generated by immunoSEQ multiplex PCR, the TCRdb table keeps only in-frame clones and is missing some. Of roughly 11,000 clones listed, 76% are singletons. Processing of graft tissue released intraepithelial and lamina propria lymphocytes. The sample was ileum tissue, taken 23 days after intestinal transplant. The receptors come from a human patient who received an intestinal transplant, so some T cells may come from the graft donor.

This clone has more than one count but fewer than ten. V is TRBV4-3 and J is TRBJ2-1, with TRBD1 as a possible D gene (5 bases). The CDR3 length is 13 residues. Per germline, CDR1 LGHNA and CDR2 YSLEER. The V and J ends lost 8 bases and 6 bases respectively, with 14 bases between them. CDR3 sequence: CASSPGASNEQFF. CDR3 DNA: TGCGCCAGCTCTCCTGGGGCTTCCAATGAGCAGTTCTTC.

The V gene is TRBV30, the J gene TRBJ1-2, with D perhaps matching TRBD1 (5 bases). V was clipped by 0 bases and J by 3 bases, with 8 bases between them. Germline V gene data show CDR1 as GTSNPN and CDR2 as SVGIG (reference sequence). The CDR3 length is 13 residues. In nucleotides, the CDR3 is TGTGCCTGGAGTGTAGTGGGGCACTATGGCTACACCTTC. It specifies CAWSVVGHYGYTF.

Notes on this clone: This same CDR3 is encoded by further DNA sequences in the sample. This chain's CDR3 is CASRGTSGRFNTGELFF. CDR3 bases: TGTGCCAGTAGGGGGACTAGCGGGAGATTTAACACCGGGGAGCTGTTTTTT. The V gene is TRBV7-9, the J gene TRBJ2-2, with 14 nucleotides matching TRBD2. The germline CDR1 and CDR2 sequences are SEHNR and FQNEAQ (reference sequence). J gave up 2 bases and V 9 bases, and 8 bases lay outside the gene matches. The CDR3 is 17 residues long. The entire variable domain, with the rest obtained from reference TRBV7-9 and TRBJ2-2, is as follows: DTGVSQNPRHKITKRGQNVTFRCDPISEHNRLYWYRQTLGQGPEFLTYFQNEAQLEKSRLLSDRFSAERPKGSFSTLEIQRTEQGDSAMYLCASRGTSGRFNTGELFFGEGSRLTVL.

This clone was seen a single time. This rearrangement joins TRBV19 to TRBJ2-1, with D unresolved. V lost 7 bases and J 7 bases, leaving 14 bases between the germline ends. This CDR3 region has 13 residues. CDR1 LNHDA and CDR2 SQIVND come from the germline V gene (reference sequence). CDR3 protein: CASTPAGLNEQFF. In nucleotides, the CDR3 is TGTGCCAGTACCCCCGCCGGGTTAAATGAGCAGTTCTTC.

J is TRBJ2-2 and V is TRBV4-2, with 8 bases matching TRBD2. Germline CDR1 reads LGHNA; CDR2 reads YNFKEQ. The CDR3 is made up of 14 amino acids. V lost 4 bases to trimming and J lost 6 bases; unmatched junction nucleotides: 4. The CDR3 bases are TGTGCCAGCAGCCCCCTTAGCGGGGCCGGGGAGCTGTTTTTT. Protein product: CASSPLSGAGELFF.

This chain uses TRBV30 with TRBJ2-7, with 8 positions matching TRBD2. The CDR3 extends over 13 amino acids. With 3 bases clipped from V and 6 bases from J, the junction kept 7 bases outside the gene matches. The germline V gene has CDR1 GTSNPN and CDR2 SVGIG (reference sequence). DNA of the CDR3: TGTGCCTGGAGCGCGGGAGGAAGCTTCGAGCAGTACTTC. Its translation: CAWSAGGSFEQYF.

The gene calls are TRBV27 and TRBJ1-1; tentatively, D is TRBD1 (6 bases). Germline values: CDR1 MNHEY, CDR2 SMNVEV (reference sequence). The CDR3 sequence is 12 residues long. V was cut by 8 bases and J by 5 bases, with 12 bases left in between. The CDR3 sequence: CASSEGETEAFF. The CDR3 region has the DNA TGTGCCAGCTCAGAGGGGGAGACTGAAGCTTTCTTT.

CDR3 sequence reads: CAFKSGPAGYEQYF. For the CDR3, the DNA is TGTGCCTTCAAAAGCGGCCCAGCAGGGTACGAGCAGTACTTC. The chain links TRBV5-4 to TRBJ2-7; D is tentatively TRBD1 or TRBD2 (5 bases each). Between the trimmed V and J ends, which lost 10 bases and 4 bases, there was a span of 21 bases. The CDR3 sequence is 14 residues long. Germline assignment: CDR1 SGHNT and CDR2 YYREEE (reference sequence). Using reference TRBV5-4 and TRBJ2-7 for the parts outside the CDR3, the full variable domain is ETGVTQSPTHLIKTRGQQVTLRCSSQSGHNTVSWYQQALGQGPQFIFQYYREEENGRGNFPPRFSGLQFPNYSSELNVNALELDDSALYLCAFKSGPAGYEQYFGPGTRLTVT.

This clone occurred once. The CDR3 here is CASSLYKAGEGTDTQYF. The CDR3 DNA is TGTGCCAGCAGCTTATATAAAGCGGGAGAAGGCACAGATACGCAGTATTTT. The genes are TRBV7-2 and TRBJ2-3; 8 positions match TRBD2. Looked up from germline, CDR1 is SGHTA and CDR2 is FQGNSA. The CDR3 has 17 residues. The junction had 8 bases not matched to a gene; V was cut back by 2 bases and J by 1 base.

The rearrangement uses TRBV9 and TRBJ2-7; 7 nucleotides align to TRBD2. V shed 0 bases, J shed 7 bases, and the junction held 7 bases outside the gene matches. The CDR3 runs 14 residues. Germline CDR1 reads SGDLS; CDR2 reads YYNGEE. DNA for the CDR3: TGTGCCAGCAGCGTAGGAACCCTCGGGGGGGAGCAGTACTTC. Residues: CASSVGTLGGEQYF.

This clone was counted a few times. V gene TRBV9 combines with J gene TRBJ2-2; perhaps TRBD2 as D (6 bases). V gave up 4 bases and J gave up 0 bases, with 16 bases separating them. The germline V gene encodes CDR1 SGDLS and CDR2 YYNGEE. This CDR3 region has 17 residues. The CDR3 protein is CASSLDPAGTNTGELFF. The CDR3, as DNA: TGTGCCAGCAGCCTAGACCCGGCGGGGACGAACACCGGGGAGCTGTTTTTT.

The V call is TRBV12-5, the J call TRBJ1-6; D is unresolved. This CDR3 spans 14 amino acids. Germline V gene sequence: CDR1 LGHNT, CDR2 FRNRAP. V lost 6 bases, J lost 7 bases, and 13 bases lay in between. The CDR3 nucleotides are TGTGCTAGTGGCCCCCTCGACTGGAATTCACCCCTCCACTTT. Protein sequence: CASGPLDWNSPLHF.

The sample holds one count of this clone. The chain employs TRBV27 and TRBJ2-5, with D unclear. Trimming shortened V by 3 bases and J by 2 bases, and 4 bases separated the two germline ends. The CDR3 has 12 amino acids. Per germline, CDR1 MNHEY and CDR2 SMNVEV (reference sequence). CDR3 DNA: TGTGCCAGCAGTTTGGATCAAGAGACCCAGTACTTC. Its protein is CASSLDQETQYF.

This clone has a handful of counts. The CDR3 DNA sequence: TGTGCCAGCAGCTTCCGACGGACTAGCGTGACCTACGAGCAGTACTTC. It specifies CASSFRRTSVTYEQYF. The V gene is TRBV7-2, the J gene TRBJ2-7, with TRBD2 identical over 9 bases. This CDR3 has 16 amino acids. V was pared by 3 bases and J by 2 bases, with 8 bases of the junction left unmatched. Germline-derived CDR1 and CDR2 are SGHTA and FQGNSA. Looking up the rest from reference TRBV7-2 and TRBJ2-7 gives the full variable domain: GAGVSQSPSNKVTEKGKDVELRCDPISGHTALYWYRQSLGQGLEFLIYFQGNSAPDKSGLPSDRFSAERTGGSVSTLTIQRTQQEDSAVYLCASSFRRTSVTYEQYFGPGTRLTVT.

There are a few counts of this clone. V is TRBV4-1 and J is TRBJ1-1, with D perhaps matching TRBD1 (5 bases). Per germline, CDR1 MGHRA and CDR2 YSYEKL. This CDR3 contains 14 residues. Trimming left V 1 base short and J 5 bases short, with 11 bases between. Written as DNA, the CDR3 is TGCGCCAGCAGCCAAGGGGACCTGGGTACTGAAGCTTTCTTT. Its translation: CASSQGDLGTEAFF.

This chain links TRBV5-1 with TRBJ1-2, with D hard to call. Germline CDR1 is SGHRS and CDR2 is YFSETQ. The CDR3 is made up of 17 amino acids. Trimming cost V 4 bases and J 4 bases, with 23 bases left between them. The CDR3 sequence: CASSPSNRGSRIYGYTF. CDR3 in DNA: TGCGCCAGCAGCCCATCTAACCGAGGGAGCCGAATCTATGGCTACACCTTC.

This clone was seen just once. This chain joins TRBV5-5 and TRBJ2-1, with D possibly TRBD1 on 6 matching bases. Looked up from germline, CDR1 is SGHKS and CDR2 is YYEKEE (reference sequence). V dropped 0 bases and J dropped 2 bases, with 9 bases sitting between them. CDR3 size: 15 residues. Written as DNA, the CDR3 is TGTGCCAGCAGCTTGGACAGGGCACCCTACAATGAGCAGTTCTTC. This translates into CASSLDRAPYNEQFF.